This T cell receptor beta chain was sequenced in a study of blood T cell repertoires in COVID-19 (dated by TCRdb to the early 2020s). Some background on the complete study: Samples covering the acute and convalescent phases of COVID-19 were provided by collaborators in the United States, Italy and Spain. Sample metadata almost always included a de-identified subject ID, COVID-19 status, age in years and sex. The prospective study material was composed of cDNA or gDNA derived from T cells, B-cell-depleted T cells, or PBMCs. Subjects who had been exposed to COVID-19, were actively infected with it, or had recovered from it provided the deeply sampled blood TCRbeta repertoires that made up the dataset. The repertoires were released in a freely available public database meant as a resource for research on the immune response to SARS-CoV-2. Where available, HLA class I and class II types were obtained from metadata supplied by the sample provider rather than from assay-based typing. Samples were obtained from the ongoing ImmuneRACE study (first 160 participants) and from about 1,300 subjects provided by 6 global collaborators.

Turning to this clone: It lacks a known antigen. No per-base quality is available; no much larger clone lies one base away.

TCRbeta CDR3 regions were amplified from genomic DNA using the immunoSEQ Assay, a bias-controlled multiplex PCR. For the original study's pipeline: Within the assay, amplification of reference gene primers was used to estimate how many nucleated cells each sample contained. Sequence reads were collapsed and filtered to measure the absolute abundance of every unique TCRbeta CDR3 rearrangement. For each sample, productive Simpson clonality was calculated as the square root of Simpson's diversity index across productive rearrangements. This immuneACCESS table, as held by TCRdb, lists in-frame sequences with V and J called but not all clones. Of the missing ones, under half trace to an unresolved V gene in checked studies; the others have no known cause. V, J and clone size were drawn from that table, and D and trimming were deduced from the DNA. Recorded for this sample are about 64,000 clones; around 86% of them occurred a single time. The top ten clonotypes cover 10% to 15% of the sample.

Broad study findings and their caveats: The amount of clinical and demographic metadata varied by source and participant and was provided uncurated.

The germline V gene (reference sequence) supplies CDR1 MNHNY and CDR2 SVGAGI. V is cut by 6 bases and J by 0 bases, and the space between the germline ends is 10 bases. CDR3 length: 14 amino acids, cysteine to phenylalanine. The only DNA kept is the CDR3, 42 bases in frame from the first base. Whole blood was collected in K2EDTA tubes by collaborating institutions according to the institutions' own protocols. Collaborator samples were shipped for TCRbeta analysis as frozen whole blood, isolated PBMCs, or DNA extracted from either sample type. The TCR was taken from a human donor in a cohort sampled during active COVID-19. The sample comprised peripheral blood. This chain is built from TRBV6-6 and TRBJ2-3; the D gene is possibly TRBD2, with 6 bases matching. Here is the DNA: TGTGCCAGCAGCCACGGGACTAGCACAGATACGCAGTATTTT. Its product reads: CASSHGTSTDTQYF.